The 25 T cell receptor beta chains listed next were all sequenced from one sample in a study of blood T cell repertoires in COVID-19. Generated by immunoSEQ multiplex PCR, the TCRdb table keeps only in-frame clones and is missing some. The sample has about 50,000 clones, 85% seen once. The source material was peripheral blood. Source of these receptors: a man aged 55 to 69 with acute or convalescent COVID-19.

The chain carries TRBV14 and TRBJ1-1; 8 bases are shared with TRBD1. This CDR3 region has 15 residues. Germline assignment: CDR1 SGHDN and CDR2 FVKESK. V was clipped by 4 bases and J by 3 bases; unmatched bases: 7. The CDR3 is CASSLRQGSYTEAFF. The CDR3 DNA reads as TGTGCCAGCAGCCTTCGACAGGGGTCGTACACTGAAGCTTTCTTT.

V gene TRBV5-4 combines with J gene TRBJ2-3, with unresolved D. Germline lookup yields CDR1 SGHNT and CDR2 YYREEE (reference sequence). This CDR3 region has 12 residues. V shed 5 bases and J shed 3 bases, with 7 bases lying between them. The CDR3 bases are TGTGCCAGCAGTCACTCGACAGATACGCAGTATTTT. The encoded protein is CASSHSTDTQYF.

The chain is built from TRBV18 and TRBJ1-2; 9 bases align to TRBD1. Germline V gives CDR1 KGHSH, CDR2 LQKENI. Trimming removed 4 bases from V and 8 bases from J; junction bases left unmatched: 5. CDR3 length equals 13 residues. CDR3 DNA: TGTGCCAGCTCACAACAGGGGGCGTTCGGCTACACCTTC. It encodes CASSQQGAFGYTF.

The table lists this clone with a count of one. The CDR3: CASSSGQIYGYTF. The DNA for the CDR3 is TGTGCCAGCAGCTCCGGACAGATCTATGGCTACACCTTC. V usage is TRBV5-8 and J usage is TRBJ1-2, with TRBD1 as a possible D gene (6 bases). In germline, CDR1 is SGHTS, CDR2 YDEGEE. The CDR3 covers 13 residues. V was clipped by 3 bases and J by 4 bases, with 10 bases between them.

CDR3 DNA sequence: TGTGCCAGCAGCTTACAGGGGGCCTACGAGCAGTACTTC. This gives the protein CASSLQGAYEQYF. The genes are TRBV7-9 and TRBJ2-7, with 7 nucleotides matching TRBD1. The CDR3 runs 13 residues. In germline, CDR1 is SEHNR, CDR2 FQNEAQ (reference sequence). V trimming: 2 bases; J trimming: 2 bases; junction bases outside the gene matches: 0.

V and J are TRBV25-1 and TRBJ1-1, with TRBD1 as a possible D gene (6 bases). V shed 3 bases and J shed 7 bases, with 15 bases lying between them. Germline V lookup: CDR1 MGHDK, CDR2 SYGVNS. The CDR3 contains 14 residues. The CDR3 spells CASSEGGGPLEAFF. CDR3 sequence (DNA): TGTGCCAGCAGTGAGGGGGGGGGCCCCCTTGAAGCTTTCTTT.

The chain has TRBV5-1 and TRBJ1-1; D is uncertain. This CDR3 has 14 residues. Between the trimmed V and J ends, which lost 2 bases and 1 base, there was a span of 9 bases. Germline V lookup: CDR1 SGHRS, CDR2 YFSETQ. The DNA of the CDR3 is TGCGCCAGCAGCTTAAGGACTAAGAACACTGAAGCTTTCTTT. As protein: CASSLRTKNTEAFF. Full variable domain (remainder filled in from reference TRBV5-1 and TRBJ1-1): KAGVTQTPRYLIKTRGQQVTLSCSPISGHRSVSWYQQTPGQGLQFLFEYFSETQRNKGNFPGRFSGRQFSNSRSEMNVSTLELGDSALYLCASSLRTKNTEAFFGQGTRLTVV.

The V gene is TRBV29-1, the J gene TRBJ1-4; 7 nucleotides agree with TRBD1. This CDR3 spans 12 amino acids. Germline CDR1 and CDR2: SQVTM and ANQGSEA. V shed 7 bases and J 5 bases; nucleotides not matched to a gene: 4. In DNA, the CDR3 is TGCAGCGCCTGGGACAGCAATGAAAAACTGTTTTTT. It codes for CSAWDSNEKLFF.

The V call is TRBV5-1, the J call TRBJ2-5, with 11 nucleotides matching TRBD2. Germline assignment: CDR1 SGHRS and CDR2 YFSETQ. The CDR3 totals 16 residues. J gave up 5 bases and V 4 bases, and 10 bases lay outside the gene matches. The CDR3 DNA reads TGCGCCAGCAGCCACGGGACTAGCGGAGGGAGGGAGACCCAGTACTTC. This encodes CASSHGTSGGRETQYF.

This clone was observed a single time. The chain couples TRBV28 to TRBJ1-6; a weak D match, TRBD1 (6 bases). The CDR3 is made up of 14 amino acids. The germline V gene encodes CDR1 MDHEN and CDR2 SYDVKM. Trimming removed 7 bases from V and 10 bases from J, with 17 bases in between. CDR3 nucleotide sequence: TGTGCCAGCATCCCGGGACACCCATTGTCACCCCTCCACTTT. Protein product: CASIPGHPLSPLHF.

This chain uses TRBV7-9 with TRBJ2-2; 7 bases agree with TRBD1. Germline loops: CDR1 SEHNR, CDR2 FQNEAQ (reference sequence). V was clipped by 8 bases and J by 0 bases; unmatched bases: 9. The length of the CDR3 is 16 residues. Here the CDR3 reads CASATGTATNTGELFF. The DNA of the CDR3 is TGTGCCAGCGCTACGGGGACAGCTACGAACACCGGGGAGCTGTTTTTT.

The chain has TRBV7-9 and TRBJ2-7, with 11 bases fitting TRBD2. The germline CDR1 and CDR2 sequences are SEHNR and FQNEAQ (reference sequence). Trimming cost V 1 base and J 2 bases; bases outside gene matches: 4. The CDR3 is made up of 16 amino acids. The CDR3 nucleotides are TGTGCCAGCAGCTTAGGACTAGCGGGACCCGCCTACGAGCAGTACTTC. Its protein is CASSLGLAGPAYEQYF.

The V and J genes are TRBV27 and TRBJ2-5; D is possibly TRBD1 (6 bases). The CDR3 loop spans 14 amino acids. Germline CDR1 MNHEY, CDR2 SMNVEV (reference sequence). V lost 9 bases, J lost 5 bases, and 19 bases lay in between. The CDR3: CASWGGGLMETQYF. The CDR3 DNA follows: TGTGCCAGTTGGGGTGGGGGCTTGATGGAGACCCAGTACTTC.

V gene TRBV5-6 combines with J gene TRBJ1-5; D uncertain. Trimming took off 0 bases at V and 0 bases at J, with 7 bases between the two ends. CDR3 length equals 15 residues. Germline assignment: CDR1 SGHDT and CDR2 YYEEEE. CDR3 DNA sequence: TGTGCCAGCAGCTTGGGACATTCTAGCAATCAGCCCCAGCATTTT. Its protein product is CASSLGHSSNQPQHF.

This chain joins TRBV28 and TRBJ1-4; D is unclear. The V gene's germline CDR1 is MDHEN and CDR2 SYDVKM. The CDR3 has 13 amino acids. Trimming stripped 4 bases from V and 10 bases from J, with 13 bases between. CDR3 sequence reads: CASSSLNPGKLFF. CDR3 DNA: TGTGCCAGCAGTTCCCTAAACCCGGGAAAACTGTTTTTT.

The rearrangement uses TRBV24-1 and TRBJ1-2; TRBD1 might be the D (5 bases). CDR3 size: 15 residues. The germline gives CDR1 KGHDR, CDR2 SFDVKD. V shed 3 bases and J shed 8 bases, with 18 bases lying between them. In DNA, the CDR3 is TGTGCCACCAGTGATGGGGACGGGGGTTTGGGCGGCTACACCTTC. As protein: CATSDGDGGLGGYTF.

This clone was observed a single time. This chain connects TRBV9 to TRBJ2-7; 11 nucleotides agree with TRBD1. This CDR3 has 14 residues. After removal of 4 bases from V and 5 bases from J, the junction contained 5 bases not matched to a gene. Germline V lookup: CDR1 SGDLS, CDR2 YYNGEE. This CDR3 reads CASSPGTGGHEQYF. The CDR3 nucleotides read TGTGCCAGCAGCCCAGGGACAGGGGGGCACGAGCAGTACTTC.

The genes are TRBV6-5 and TRBJ2-4, with D possibly TRBD2 on 5 matching bases. The germline gives CDR1 MNHEY, CDR2 SVGAGI. Trimming took off 5 bases at V and 8 bases at J, with 10 bases between the two ends. The CDR3 contains 12 residues. CDR3 loop: CASSPMGDIQYF. The CDR3 nucleotides are TGTGCCAGCAGTCCCATGGGAGACATTCAGTACTTC.

V and J are TRBV3-1 (or the pseudogene TRBV3-2) and TRBJ2-1; D is unclear. Trimming removed 4 bases from V and 5 bases from J, with 12 bases in between. The CDR3 runs 14 residues. Germline V gene lookup returns CDR1 LGHDT and CDR2 YNNKEL (reference sequence). The CDR3 sequence is CASSPPRQDNEQFF. DNA for the CDR3: TGTGCCAGCAGCCCCCCCCGCCAGGACAATGAGCAGTTCTTC.

This clone came up a few times. The chain joins TRBV18 to TRBJ2-3, with D hard to call. With 6 bases removed from V and 2 bases from J, the gap between germline ends came to 9 bases. Germline values: CDR1 KGHSH, CDR2 LQKENI. The CDR3 spans 13 residues. The CDR3 here is CASSPRNTDTQYF. As DNA, the CDR3 is TGTGCCAGCTCCCCCCGTAACACAGATACGCAGTATTTT.

The chain has TRBV27 and TRBJ1-3; D remains ambiguous. The germline CDR1 and CDR2 sequences are MNHEY and SMNVEV (reference sequence). This CDR3 is 16 amino acids long. Trimming shortened V by 0 bases and J by 0 bases, and 9 bases separated the two germline ends. For the CDR3, the DNA is TGTGCCAGCAGTTTATCGGCCCGCTCCTCTGGAAACACCATATATTTT. This sequence encodes CASSLSARSSGNTIYF.

This clone was detected only once. The chain has TRBV11-3 and TRBJ2-1; unclear D gene. The length of the CDR3 is 11 residues. CDR1 is SGHNT and CDR2 is YENEEA in the germline V gene. V was cut by 11 bases and J by 4 bases, with 9 bases left in between. The DNA of the CDR3 is TGTGCCGCCCGCAGGTACAATGAGCAGTTCTTC. It encodes CAARRYNEQFF.

Here the CDR3 DNA reads TGTGCCAGCAGCCGCCAGGGAAATAGTGGAAACACCATATATTTT. Its translation is CASSRQGNSGNTIYF. The chain has TRBV6-6 and TRBJ1-3; weak D call: TRBD1 (5 bases). Looked up from germline, CDR1 is MNHNY and CDR2 is SVGAGI (reference sequence). Trimming cost V 6 bases and J 3 bases, with 15 bases left between them. The CDR3 length is 15 residues.

J is TRBJ1-3 and V is TRBV6-5, with D possibly being TRBD1 (5 bases). Germline-derived CDR1 and CDR2 are MNHEY and SVGAGI. The CDR3 has 15 amino acids. Trimming cost V 7 bases and J 0 bases, with 13 bases left between them. CDR3 DNA sequence: TGTGCCAGCAACAGACAGATCAACTCTGGAAACACCATATATTTT. It encodes CASNRQINSGNTIYF.

The chain combines TRBV11-2 with TRBJ2-2, with D unresolved. The CDR3 spans 15 residues. The V and J ends lost 5 bases and 4 bases respectively, with 14 bases between them. Germline CDR1 is SGHAT and CDR2 is FQNNGV. CDR3 sequence: CASSVTLSSTGELFF. CDR3 bases: TGTGCCAGCAGCGTGACATTGTCGAGCACCGGGGAGCTGTTTTTT.